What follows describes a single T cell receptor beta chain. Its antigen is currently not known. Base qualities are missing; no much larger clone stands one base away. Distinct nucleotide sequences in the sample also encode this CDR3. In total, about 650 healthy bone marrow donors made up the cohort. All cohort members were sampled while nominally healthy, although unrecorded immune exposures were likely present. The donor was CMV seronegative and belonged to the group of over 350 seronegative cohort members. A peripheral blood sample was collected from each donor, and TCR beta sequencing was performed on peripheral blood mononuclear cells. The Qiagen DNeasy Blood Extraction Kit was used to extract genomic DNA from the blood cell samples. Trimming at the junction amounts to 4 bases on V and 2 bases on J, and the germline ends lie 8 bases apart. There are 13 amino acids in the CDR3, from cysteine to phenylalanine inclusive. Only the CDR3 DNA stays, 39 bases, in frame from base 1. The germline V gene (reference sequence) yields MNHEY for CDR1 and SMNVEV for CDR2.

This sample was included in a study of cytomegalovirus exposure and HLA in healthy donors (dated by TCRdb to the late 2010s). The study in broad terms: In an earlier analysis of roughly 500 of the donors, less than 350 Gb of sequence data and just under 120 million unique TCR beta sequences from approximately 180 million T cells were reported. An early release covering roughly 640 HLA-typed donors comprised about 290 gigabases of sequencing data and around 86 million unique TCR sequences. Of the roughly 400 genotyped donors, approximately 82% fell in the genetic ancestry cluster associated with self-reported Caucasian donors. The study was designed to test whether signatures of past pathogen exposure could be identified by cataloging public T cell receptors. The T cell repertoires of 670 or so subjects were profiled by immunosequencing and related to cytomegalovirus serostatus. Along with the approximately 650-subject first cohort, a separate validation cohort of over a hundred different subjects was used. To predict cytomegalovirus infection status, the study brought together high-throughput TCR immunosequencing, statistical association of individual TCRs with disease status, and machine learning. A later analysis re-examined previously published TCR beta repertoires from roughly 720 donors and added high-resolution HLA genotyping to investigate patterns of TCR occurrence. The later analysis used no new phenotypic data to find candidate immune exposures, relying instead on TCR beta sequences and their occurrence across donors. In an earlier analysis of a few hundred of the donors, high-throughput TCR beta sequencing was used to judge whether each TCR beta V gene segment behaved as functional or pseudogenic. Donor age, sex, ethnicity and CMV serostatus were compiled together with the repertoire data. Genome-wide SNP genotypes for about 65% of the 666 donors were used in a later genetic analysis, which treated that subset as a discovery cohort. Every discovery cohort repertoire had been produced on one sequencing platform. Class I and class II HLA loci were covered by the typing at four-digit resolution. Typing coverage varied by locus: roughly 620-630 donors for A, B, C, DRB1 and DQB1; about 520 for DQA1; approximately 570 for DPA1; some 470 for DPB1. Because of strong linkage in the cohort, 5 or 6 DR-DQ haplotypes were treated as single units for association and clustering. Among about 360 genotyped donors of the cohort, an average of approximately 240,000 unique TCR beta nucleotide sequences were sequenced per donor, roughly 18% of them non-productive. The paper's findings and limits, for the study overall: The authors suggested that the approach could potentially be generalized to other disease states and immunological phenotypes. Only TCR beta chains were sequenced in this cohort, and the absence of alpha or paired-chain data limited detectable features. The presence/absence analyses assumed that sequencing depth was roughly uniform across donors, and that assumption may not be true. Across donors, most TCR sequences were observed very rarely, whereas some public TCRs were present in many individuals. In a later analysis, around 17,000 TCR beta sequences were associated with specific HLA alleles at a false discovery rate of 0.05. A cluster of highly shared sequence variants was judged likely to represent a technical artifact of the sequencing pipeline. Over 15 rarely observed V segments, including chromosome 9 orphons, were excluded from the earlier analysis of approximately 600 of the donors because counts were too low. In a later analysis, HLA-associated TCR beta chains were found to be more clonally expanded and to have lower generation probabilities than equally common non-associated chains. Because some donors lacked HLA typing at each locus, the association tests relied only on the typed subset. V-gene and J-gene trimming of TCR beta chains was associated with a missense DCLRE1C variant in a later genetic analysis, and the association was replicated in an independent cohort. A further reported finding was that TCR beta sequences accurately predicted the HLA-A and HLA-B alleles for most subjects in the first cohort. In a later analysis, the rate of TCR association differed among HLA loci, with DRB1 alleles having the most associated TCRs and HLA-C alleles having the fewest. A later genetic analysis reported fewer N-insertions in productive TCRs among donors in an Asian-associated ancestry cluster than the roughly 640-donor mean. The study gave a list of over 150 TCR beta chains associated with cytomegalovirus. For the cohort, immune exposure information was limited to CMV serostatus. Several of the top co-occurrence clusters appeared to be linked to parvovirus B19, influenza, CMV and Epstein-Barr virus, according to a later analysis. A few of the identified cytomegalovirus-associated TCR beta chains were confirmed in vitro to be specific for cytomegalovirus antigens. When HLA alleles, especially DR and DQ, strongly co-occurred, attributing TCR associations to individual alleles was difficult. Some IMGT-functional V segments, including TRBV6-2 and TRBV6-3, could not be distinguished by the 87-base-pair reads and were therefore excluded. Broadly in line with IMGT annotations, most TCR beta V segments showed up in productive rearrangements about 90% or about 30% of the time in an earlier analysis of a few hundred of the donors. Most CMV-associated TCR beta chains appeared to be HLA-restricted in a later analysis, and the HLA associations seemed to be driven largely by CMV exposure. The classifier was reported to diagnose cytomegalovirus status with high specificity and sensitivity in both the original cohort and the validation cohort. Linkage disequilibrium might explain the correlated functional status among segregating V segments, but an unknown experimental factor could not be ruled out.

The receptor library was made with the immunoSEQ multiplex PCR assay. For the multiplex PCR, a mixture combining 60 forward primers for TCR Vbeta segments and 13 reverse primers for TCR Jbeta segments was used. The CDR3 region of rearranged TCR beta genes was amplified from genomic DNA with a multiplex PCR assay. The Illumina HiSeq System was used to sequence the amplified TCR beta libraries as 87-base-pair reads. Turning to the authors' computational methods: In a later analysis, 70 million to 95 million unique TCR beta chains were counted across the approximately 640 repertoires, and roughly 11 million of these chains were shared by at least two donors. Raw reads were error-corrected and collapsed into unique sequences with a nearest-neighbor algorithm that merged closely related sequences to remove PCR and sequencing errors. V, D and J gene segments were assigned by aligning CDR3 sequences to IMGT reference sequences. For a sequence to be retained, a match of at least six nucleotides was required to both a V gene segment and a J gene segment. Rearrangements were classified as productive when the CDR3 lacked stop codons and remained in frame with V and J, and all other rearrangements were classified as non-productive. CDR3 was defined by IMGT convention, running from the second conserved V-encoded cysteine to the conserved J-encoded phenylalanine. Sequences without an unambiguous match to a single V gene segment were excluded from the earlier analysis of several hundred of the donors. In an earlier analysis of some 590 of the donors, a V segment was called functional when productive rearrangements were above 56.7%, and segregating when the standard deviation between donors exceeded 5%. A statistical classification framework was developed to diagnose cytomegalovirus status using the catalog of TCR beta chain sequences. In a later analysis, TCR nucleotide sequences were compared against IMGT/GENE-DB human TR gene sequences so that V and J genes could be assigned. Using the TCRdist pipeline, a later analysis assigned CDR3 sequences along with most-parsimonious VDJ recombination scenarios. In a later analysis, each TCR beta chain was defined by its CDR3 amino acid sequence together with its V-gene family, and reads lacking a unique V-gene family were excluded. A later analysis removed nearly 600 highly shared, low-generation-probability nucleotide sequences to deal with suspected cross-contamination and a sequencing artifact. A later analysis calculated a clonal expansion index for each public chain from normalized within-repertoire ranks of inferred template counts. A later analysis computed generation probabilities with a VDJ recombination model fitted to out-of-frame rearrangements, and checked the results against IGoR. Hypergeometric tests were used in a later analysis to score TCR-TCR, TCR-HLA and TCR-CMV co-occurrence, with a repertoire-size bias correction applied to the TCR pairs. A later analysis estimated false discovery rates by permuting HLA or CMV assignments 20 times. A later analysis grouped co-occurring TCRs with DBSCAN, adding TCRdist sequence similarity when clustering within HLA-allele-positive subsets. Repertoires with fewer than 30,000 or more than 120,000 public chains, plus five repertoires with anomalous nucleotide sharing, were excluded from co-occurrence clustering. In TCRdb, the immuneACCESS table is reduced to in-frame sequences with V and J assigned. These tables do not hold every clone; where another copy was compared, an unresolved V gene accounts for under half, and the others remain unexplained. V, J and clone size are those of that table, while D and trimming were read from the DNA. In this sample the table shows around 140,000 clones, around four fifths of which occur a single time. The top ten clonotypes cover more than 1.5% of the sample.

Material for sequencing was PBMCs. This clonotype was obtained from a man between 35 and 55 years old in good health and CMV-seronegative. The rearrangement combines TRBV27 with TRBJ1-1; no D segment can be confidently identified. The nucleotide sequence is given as TGTGCCAGCAGTTCTAGCCTTAACACTGAAGCTTTCTTT. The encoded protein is CASSSSLNTEAFF.